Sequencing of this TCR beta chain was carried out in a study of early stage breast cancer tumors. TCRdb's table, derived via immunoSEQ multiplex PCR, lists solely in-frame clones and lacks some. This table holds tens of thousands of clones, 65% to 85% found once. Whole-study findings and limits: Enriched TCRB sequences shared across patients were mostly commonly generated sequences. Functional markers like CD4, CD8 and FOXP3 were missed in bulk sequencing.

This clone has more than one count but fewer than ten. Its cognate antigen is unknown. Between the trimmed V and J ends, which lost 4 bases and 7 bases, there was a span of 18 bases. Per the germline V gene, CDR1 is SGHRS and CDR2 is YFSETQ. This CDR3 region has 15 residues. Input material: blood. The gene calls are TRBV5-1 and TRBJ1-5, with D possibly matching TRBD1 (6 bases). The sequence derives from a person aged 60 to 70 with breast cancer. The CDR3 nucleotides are TGCGCCAGCAGCCTGACAGGTACCTCCGAACAGCCCCAGCATTTT. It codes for CASSLTGTSEQPQHF.